The clone carrying this T cell receptor (beta chain) was seen a handful of times. Its antigen remains unidentified. Trimming pared 10 bases from V and 8 bases from J, leaving 6 bases between. This CDR3 has 10 residues. Germline lookup yields CDR1 MNHNY and CDR2 SVGAGI (reference sequence). Clones were read by immunoSEQ multiplex PCR, and TCRdb kept only the in-frame ones, dropping some. The sample lists tens of thousands of clones; roughly 92% were seen once. The entry originates in a study of OX40 agonist ivuxolimab in advanced cancers. Looking at the study overall: Every patient in dose escalation had hepatocellular carcinoma, melanoma, renal cell or head and neck cancer. Study conclusions and caveats: Antigen specificity of clonally expanded peripheral T cells was not established.

Anyone with autoimmune disease history or systemic immunosuppression was excluded. This material consisted of CD4+ or CD8+ T cells sorted from blood, taken in a trial of the OX40 agonist ivuxolimab. This chain links TRBV6-6 with TRBJ2-6, with D unclear. This clonotype was obtained from an adult with an advanced solid tumor such as melanoma, head and neck, liver or kidney cancer. The CDR3 DNA follows: TGTGCCACTCTGACCAACGTCCTGACTTTC. Its protein is CATLTNVLTF.